This record looks at one T cell receptor beta chain sequence and its context. The data belong to a study of shared clonotypes between healthy human individuals. Selected positively for CCR7 and CD45RO-negative, naive CD8 cells excluded terminally differentiated effector memory CD45RA+ cells. Data came from immunoSEQ multiplex PCR; TCRdb stores just in-frame clones and leaves some out. The top ten hold about 1.7% of the sample, which has about 2.1 million clones, 90% to 95% seen once. The germline CDR1 and CDR2 sequences are SEHNR and FQNEAQ (reference sequence). The CDR3 spans 15 residues. The V segment lost 3 bases and the J segment 11 bases; nucleotides outside the gene matches: 14.

The receptor's source is a man younger than 35 in good health. Some clones in this sample may be carry-over from other donors' samples. The J gene is TRBJ2-5, the V gene TRBV7-9; TRBD1 agrees at 8 bases. Sequencing was carried out using naive CD8+ T cells from PBMCs. CDR3 DNA sequence: TGTGCCAGCAGCTTCCCGGGACAGGAGGGCCGGGAGCAGTACTTC. Amino acids: CASSFPGQEGREQYF.